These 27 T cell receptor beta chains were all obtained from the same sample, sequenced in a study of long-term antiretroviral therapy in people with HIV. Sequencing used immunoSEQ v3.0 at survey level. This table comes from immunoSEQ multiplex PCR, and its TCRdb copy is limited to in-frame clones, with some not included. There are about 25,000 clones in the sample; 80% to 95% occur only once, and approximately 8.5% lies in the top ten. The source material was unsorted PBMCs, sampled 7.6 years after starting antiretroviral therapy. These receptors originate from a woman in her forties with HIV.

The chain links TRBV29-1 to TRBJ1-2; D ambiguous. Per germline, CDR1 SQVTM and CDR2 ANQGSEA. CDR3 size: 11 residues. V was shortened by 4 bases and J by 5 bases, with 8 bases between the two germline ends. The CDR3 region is CSVAHSYGYTF. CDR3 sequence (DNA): TGCAGCGTTGCCCACAGTTATGGCTACACCTTC.

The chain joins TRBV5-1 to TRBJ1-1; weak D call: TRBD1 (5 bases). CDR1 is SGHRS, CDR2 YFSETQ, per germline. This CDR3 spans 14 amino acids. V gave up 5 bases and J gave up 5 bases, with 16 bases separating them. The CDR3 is CASRSGVGATEAFF. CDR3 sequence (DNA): TGCGCCAGCAGATCCGGCGTCGGGGCGACTGAAGCTTTCTTT.

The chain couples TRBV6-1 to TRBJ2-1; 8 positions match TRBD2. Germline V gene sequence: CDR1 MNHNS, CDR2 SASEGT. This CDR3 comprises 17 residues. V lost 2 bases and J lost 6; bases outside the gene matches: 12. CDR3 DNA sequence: TGTGCCAGCAGTGAATTTGGGGACGGGGGGGCCGGCAATGAGCAGTTCTTC. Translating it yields CASSEFGDGGAGNEQFF.

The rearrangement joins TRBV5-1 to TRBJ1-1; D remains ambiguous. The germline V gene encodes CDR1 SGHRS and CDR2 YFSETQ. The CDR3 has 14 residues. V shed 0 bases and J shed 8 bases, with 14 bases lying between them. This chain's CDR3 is CASSLGSGGMEAFF. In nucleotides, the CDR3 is TGCGCCAGCAGCTTGGGGTCTGGAGGGATGGAAGCTTTCTTT.

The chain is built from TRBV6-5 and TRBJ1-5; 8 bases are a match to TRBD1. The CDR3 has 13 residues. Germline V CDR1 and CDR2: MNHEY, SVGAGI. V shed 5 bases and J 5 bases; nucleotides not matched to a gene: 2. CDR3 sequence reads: CASSLDRDQPQHF. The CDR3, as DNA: TGTGCCAGCAGTCTGGACAGGGATCAGCCCCAGCATTTT.

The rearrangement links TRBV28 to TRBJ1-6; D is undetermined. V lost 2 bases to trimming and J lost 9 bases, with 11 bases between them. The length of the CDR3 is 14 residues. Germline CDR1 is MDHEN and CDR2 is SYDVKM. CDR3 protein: CASSLSPSGSPLHF. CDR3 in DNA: TGTGCCAGCAGTTTAAGCCCATCCGGTTCACCCCTCCACTTT.

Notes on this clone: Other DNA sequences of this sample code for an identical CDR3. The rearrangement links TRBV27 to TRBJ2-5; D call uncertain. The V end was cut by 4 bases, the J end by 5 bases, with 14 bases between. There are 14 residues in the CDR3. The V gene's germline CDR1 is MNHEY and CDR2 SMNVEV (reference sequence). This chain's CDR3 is CASSSLGLFETQYF. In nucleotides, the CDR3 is TGTGCCAGCAGTTCCCTCGGTTTGTTCGAGACCCAGTACTTC.

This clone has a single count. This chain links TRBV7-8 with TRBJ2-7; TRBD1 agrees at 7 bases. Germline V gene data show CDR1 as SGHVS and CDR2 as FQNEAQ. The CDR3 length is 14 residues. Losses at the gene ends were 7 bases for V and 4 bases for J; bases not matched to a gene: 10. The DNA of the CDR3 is TGTGCCAGCATGCTCGGGACAGAGACTTACGAGCAGTACTTC. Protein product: CASMLGTETYEQYF.

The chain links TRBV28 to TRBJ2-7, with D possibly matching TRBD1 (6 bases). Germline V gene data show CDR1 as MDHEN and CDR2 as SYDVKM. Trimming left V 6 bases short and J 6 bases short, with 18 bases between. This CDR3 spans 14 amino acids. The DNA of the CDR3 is TGTGCCAGCAGCGGGGCCACAGGGAAGGGCGAGCAGTACTTC. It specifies CASSGATGKGEQYF.

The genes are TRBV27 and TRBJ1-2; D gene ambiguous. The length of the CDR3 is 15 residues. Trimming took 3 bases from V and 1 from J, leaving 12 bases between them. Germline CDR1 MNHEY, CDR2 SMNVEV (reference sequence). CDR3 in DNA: TGTGCCAGCAGTTTCCAATCGAGCAGTAACTATGGCTACACCTTC. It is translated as CASSFQSSSNYGYTF.

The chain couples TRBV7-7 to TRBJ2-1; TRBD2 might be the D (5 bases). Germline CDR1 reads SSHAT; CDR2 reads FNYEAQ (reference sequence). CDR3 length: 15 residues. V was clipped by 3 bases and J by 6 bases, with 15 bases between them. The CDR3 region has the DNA TGTGCCAGCAGCTTTACTCTAGCCTCCGGCAATGAGCAGTTCTTC. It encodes CASSFTLASGNEQFF.

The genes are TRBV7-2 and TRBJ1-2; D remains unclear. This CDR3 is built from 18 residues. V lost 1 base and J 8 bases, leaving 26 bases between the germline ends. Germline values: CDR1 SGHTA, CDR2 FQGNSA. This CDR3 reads CASSLVAVQRVTMGGYTF. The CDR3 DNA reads TGTGCCAGCAGCTTAGTCGCAGTACAAAGAGTAACTATGGGGGGCTACACCTTC.

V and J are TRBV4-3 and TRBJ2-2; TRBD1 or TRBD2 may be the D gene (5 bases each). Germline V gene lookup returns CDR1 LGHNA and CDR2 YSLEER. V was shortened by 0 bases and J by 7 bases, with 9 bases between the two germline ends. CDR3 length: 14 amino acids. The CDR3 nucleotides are TGCGCCAGCAGCCAAGATATGGGGGTCGGGGAGCTGTTTTTT. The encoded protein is CASSQDMGVGELFF.

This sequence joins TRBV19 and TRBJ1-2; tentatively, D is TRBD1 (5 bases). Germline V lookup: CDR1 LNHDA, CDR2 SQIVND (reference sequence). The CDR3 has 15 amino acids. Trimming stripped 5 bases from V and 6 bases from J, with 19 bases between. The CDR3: CASSPLGVRSNGYTF. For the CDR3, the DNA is TGTGCCAGTAGTCCGTTGGGGGTCCGTAGCAATGGCTACACCTTC.

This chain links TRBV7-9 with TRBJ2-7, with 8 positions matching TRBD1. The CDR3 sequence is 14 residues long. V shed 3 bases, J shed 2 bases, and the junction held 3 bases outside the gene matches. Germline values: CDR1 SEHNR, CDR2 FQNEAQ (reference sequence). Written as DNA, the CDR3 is TGTGCCAGCAGCTTTTTACAGGGGGCCTACGAGCAGTACTTC. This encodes CASSFLQGAYEQYF.

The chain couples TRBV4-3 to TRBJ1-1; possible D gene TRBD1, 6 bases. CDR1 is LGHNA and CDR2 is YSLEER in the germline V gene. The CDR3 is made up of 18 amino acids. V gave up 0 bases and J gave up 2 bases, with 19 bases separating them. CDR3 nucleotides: TGCGCCAGCAGCCAAGATTGGGGGGCGAAGGGTTCCAACACTGAAGCTTTCTTT. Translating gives CASSQDWGAKGSNTEAFF.

CDR3 DNA: TGTGCCAGCTCACCACGAGGGGGCGACCGTCGGGGCACTGAAGCTTTCTTT. Translated, it gives CASSPRGGDRRGTEAFF. This rearrangement joins TRBV18 to TRBJ1-1; 7 bases are shared with TRBD1. CDR3 size: 17 residues. CDR1 is KGHSH, CDR2 LQKENI, per germline. V lost 1 base to trimming and J lost 4 bases; unmatched junction nucleotides: 12.

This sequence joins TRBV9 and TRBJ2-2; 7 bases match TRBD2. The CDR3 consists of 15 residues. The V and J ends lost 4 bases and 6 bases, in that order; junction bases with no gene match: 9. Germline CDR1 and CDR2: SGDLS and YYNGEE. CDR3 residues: CASSRGAGVAGELFF. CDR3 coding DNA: TGTGCCAGCAGCAGAGGGGCGGGGGTTGCCGGGGAGCTGTTTTTT.

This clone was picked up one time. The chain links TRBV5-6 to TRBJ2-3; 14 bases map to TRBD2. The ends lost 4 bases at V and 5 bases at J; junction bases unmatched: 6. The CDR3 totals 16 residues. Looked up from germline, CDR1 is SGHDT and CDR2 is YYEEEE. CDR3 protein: CASSKGLAGDGDTQYF. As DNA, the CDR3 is TGTGCCAGCAGCAAGGGACTAGCGGGGGATGGAGATACGCAGTATTTT.

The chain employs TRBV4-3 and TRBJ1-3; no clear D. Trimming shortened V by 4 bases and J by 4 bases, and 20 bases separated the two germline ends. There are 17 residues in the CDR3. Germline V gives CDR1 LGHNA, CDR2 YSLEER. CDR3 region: CASSLYVMGPTGNTIYF. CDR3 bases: TGCGCCAGCAGCCTCTATGTTATGGGCCCAACGGGAAACACCATATATTTT.

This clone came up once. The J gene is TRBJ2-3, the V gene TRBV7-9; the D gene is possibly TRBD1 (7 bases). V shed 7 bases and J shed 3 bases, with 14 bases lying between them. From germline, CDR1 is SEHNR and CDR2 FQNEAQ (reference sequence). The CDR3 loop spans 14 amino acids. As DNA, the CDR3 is TGTGCCAGCACCCCAGGGGGGTCAACAGATACGCAGTATTTT. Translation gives CASTPGGSTDTQYF.

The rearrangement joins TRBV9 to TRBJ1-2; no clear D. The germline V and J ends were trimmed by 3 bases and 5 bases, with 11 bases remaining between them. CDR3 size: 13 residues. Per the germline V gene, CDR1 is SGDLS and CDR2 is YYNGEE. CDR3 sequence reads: CASSASDFYGYTF. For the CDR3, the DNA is TGTGCCAGCAGCGCCTCCGATTTTTATGGCTACACCTTC.

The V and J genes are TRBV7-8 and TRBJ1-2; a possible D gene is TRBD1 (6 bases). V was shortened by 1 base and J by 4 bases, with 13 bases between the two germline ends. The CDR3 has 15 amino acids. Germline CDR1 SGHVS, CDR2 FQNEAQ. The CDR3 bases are TGTGCCAGCAGCTTAGGGCAGGGAGGGGGCTATGGCTACACCTTC. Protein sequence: CASSLGQGGGYGYTF.

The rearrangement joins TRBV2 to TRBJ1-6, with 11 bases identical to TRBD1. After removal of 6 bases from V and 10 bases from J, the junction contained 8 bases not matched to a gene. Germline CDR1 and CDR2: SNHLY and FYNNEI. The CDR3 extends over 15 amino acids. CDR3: CASSPGQGVGSPLHF. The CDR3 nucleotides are TGTGCCAGCAGCCCGGGACAGGGGGTTGGGTCACCCCTCCACTTT.

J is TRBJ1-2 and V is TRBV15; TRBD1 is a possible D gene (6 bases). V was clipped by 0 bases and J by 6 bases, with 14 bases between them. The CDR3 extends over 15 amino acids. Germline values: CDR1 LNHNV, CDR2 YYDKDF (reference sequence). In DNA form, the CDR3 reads TGTGCCACCAGCAGAGATCGCGGGGGGGCGGATGGCTACACCTTC. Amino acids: CATSRDRGGADGYTF.

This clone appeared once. The CDR3: CASSDFRDREGYTF. In DNA form, the CDR3 reads TGTGCCAGCAGTGACTTCCGGGACAGGGAAGGCTACACCTTC. The chain combines TRBV25-1 with TRBJ1-2, with 9 bases identical to TRBD1. The V gene end was trimmed by 3 bases and the J gene end by 8 bases; junction bases not matched to a gene: 7. Germline lookup yields CDR1 MGHDK and CDR2 SYGVNS. The CDR3 is 14 amino acids.

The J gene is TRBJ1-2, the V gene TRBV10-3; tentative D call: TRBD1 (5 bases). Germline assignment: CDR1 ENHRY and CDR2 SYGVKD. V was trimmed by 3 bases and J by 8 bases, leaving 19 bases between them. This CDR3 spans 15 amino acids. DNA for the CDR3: TGTGCCATCAGTGATTCCCTGACAGAGCTGAGGGGCTACACCTTC. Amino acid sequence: CAISDSLTELRGYTF.